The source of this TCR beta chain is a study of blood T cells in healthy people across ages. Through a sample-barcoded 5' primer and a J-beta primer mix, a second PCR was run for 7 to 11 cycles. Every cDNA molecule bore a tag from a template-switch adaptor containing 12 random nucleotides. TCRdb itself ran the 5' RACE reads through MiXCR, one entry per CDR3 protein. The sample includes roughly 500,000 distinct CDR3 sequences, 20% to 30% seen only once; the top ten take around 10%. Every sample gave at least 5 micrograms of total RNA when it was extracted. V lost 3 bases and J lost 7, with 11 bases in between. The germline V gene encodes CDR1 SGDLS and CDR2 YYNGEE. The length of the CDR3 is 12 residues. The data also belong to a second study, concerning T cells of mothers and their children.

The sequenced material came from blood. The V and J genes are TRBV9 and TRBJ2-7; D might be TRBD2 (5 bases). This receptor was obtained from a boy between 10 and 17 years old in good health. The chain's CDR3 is CASSGSEGEQYF. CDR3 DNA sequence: TGTGCCAGCAGCGGGTCCGAGGGTGAGCAGTACTTC. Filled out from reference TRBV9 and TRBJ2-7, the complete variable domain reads DSGVTQTPKHLITATGQRVTLRCSPRSGDLSVYWYQQSLDQGLQFLIQYYNGEERAKGNILERFSAQQFPDLHSELNLSSLELGDSALYFCASSGSEGEQYFGPGTRLTVT.